This T cell receptor (beta chain) was observed in a study of PD-1 blockade in classical Hodgkin lymphoma (TCRdb year 2020). Some background on the complete study: Nivolumab dosing was 3 mg/kg intravenously every 2 weeks, continuing until either disease progression or unacceptable toxicity. To define a peripheral blood immune signature of response to PD-1 blockade in classical Hodgkin lymphoma, the study combined TCR beta sequencing with CyTOF. Results and caveats for the whole study, not just this receptor: Baseline TCR diversity was reported as lower in newly diagnosed patients than in healthy donors, and lower still in relapsed/refractory patients. Among trial patients, those achieving complete response had baseline diversity similar to that of newly diagnosed patients, while diversity was significantly lower in partial responders and progressors. The study was limited to a single clinical trial cohort, and causes of repertoire differences, possibly disease activity or prior therapy, remained undefined. A significant rise by C4D1 was seen in CD4+ but not CD8+ TCR diversity (p=0.0027 vs p=0.16), with the rise being most apparent in complete responders (p=0.02). Lower diversity was observed in patients in whom nivolumab was started less than 1 year after ASCT, and these patients were excluded from later analyses so that confounding by immune reconstitution would be avoided.

Explained via the paper, the time point label denotes: cycle 1 day 1 (C1D1), immediately before nivolumab initiation. Relapse after autologous stem cell transplantation had occurred in all trial patients, and cohorts A, B and C were distinguished by prior brentuximab vedotin exposure. The trial cohort was composed of about 58 patients with relapsed/refractory classical Hodgkin lymphoma, for whom complete response, partial response or progressive disease was recorded as best overall response. Single-agent nivolumab was administered to trial patients in the multi-cohort phase II CheckMate 205 trial. An independent review committee assessed best overall response by applying the 2007 International Working Group response criteria. Trial PBMCs were collected just before the start of nivolumab (C1D1) and during therapy at cycle 2 day 1 and cycle 4 day 1. Peripheral blood was collected in 8 mL Vacutainer Cell Preparation Tubes, from which PBMCs were isolated by centrifugation and then cryopreserved.

The CDR3 sequence holds 14 residues, the cysteine and phenylalanine included. Only the CDR3 part of the read is kept: 42 bases, read in frame from the first base. CDR1 and CDR2, looked up from the germline V gene, are MGHRA and YSYEKL. V is pared back by 4 bases and J by 7 bases, with 14 bases lying between the germline termini. The Qiagen DNeasy kit was used to extract genomic DNA both from unsorted PBMCs and from the negatively selected CD4+ and CD8+ fractions. TCR beta CDR3 regions were subjected to amplification by immunoSEQ multiplex PCR with primers that anneal to V and J segments. A synthetic immune receptor repertoire was used to minimize amplification bias, and any residual bias was removed computationally once sequencing was done. Processing in the source paper ran as follows. Repertoire diversity was quantified as the Shannon entropy index using custom Python scripts. Unsorted, CD4+ and CD8+ repertoires were examined separately, except in combined analyses, for which CD4+ and CD8+ sequences were merged in silico. Clonal expansion was defined as a frequency increase of at least 2-fold after treatment compared with C1D1, and clones undetected at baseline were assigned a pseudocount of 0.5. Singleton clones were defined as clones with 0 or 1 copy at C1D1, and non-singleton clones were defined as clones with 2 or more copies. By matching protein sequences in sorted samples from the same patient, clones expanded in unsorted samples were annotated as CD4+, CD8+ or unknown. Diversity changes from C1D1 to C4D1 were tested in paired samples using Wilcoxon tests. TCRdb provides this immuneACCESS table in a form limited to in-frame rearrangements. Some clones are lacking; in checked studies, under half of them reflect an unresolved V gene, and why the rest are absent is not known. V, J and clone size are those of that table, while D and trimming were read from the DNA. The sample table lists tens of thousands of clones, more than 70% of them with a count of one. The ten biggest clones cover around an eighth of the sample.

Note on this clone: What this receptor recognizes is not known. Nothing much larger sits one base from this clone, and base qualities are not available.

This specimen was peripheral blood mononuclear cells (PBMCs), taken at baseline. The rearranged segments are TRBV4-1 and TRBJ2-1; the D gene is unclear. This receptor was identified in a human donor with classical Hodgkin lymphoma. The DNA sequence is as follows: TGCGCCAGCAGCCCCCATGTACTTCAAAATGAGCAGTTCTTC. The resulting protein is CASSPHVLQNEQFF.